This entry lists 6 T cell receptor beta chains sequenced from one sample in a study of blood T cell repertoires in COVID-19. Produced via immunoSEQ multiplex PCR; TCRdb's table is partial and in-frame only. Found here are some 240,000 clones, about four fifths of them singletons; the top ten hold 6.5% to 8.5%. Input material: peripheral blood. These TCRs come from a woman of 80 years or more with COVID-19, enrolled during active disease.

This clone was seen only once. The chain joins TRBV23-1 to TRBJ1-2, with D possibly being TRBD1 (5 bases). TRBV23-1 is an ORF, with its function uncertain. Deletions cut 6 bases from V and 4 bases from J, with 18 bases between. CDR3 length: 15 residues. The CDR3 sequence is CASSSGPIYFYGYTF. The CDR3 nucleotides read TGCGCCAGCAGCTCAGGGCCTATATACTTCTATGGCTACACCTTC.

The J gene is TRBJ2-5, the V gene TRBV6-6; 7 bases fit TRBD2. V trimming: 2 bases; J trimming: 5 bases; junction bases outside the gene matches: 2. The germline gives CDR1 MNHNY, CDR2 SVGAGI (reference sequence). This CDR3 is built from 13 residues. The CDR3: CASSYRGGETQYF. The CDR3 DNA reads as TGTGCCAGCAGTTACCGGGGAGGGGAGACCCAGTACTTC.

V and J are TRBV5-6 and TRBJ1-2; the match to TRBD1 covers 11 bases. The CDR3 loop spans 14 amino acids. Per germline, CDR1 SGHDT and CDR2 YYEEEE. V lost 0 bases, J lost 7 bases, and 2 bases stayed unmatched. CDR3: CASSLAGTGGGYTF. The CDR3 DNA reads as TGTGCCAGCAGCTTGGCCGGGACAGGGGGTGGCTACACCTTC.

The genes are TRBV7-8 and TRBJ1-1, with a weak D call TRBD1 (5 bases). Germline assignment: CDR1 SGHVS and CDR2 FQNEAQ. This CDR3 spans 12 amino acids. Trimming shortened V by 1 base and J by 11 bases, and 11 bases separated the two germline ends. The CDR3 DNA sequence: TGTGCCAGCAGCTTAGAGCGGGGGTTGGCTTTCTTT. Amino acid sequence: CASSLERGLAFF.

About this clone: Distinct nucleotide sequences in the sample also encode this CDR3. The genes are TRBV7-8 and TRBJ1-1, with D perhaps matching TRBD1 (5 bases). The CDR3 sequence is 13 residues long. The ends were cut back, 3 bases at V and 1 base at J, with 6 bases in the middle. The germline gives CDR1 SGHVS, CDR2 FQNEAQ. The CDR3 DNA sequence: TGTGCCAGCAGCTTGGGGCAGAACACTGAAGCTTTCTTT. This sequence encodes CASSLGQNTEAFF.

The chain uses TRBV25-1 and TRBJ1-5, with 7 bases aligning to TRBD1. CDR1 and CDR2 from the germline V gene are MGHDK and SYGVNS. J was trimmed by 5 bases and V by 5 bases; bases with no gene match: 3. The CDR3 runs 13 residues. CDR3 bases: TGTGCCAGCAGTAGGACAGGAGATCAGCCCCAGCATTTT. It is translated as CASSRTGDQPQHF.